The clone carrying this TCR beta chain was counted many times. MiXCR was run by TCRdb on the reads, yielding one entry per CDR3 protein. The sample yields hundreds of thousands of distinct CDR3 sequences, 6% to 8% seen once. The sample is drawn from a study of T cell repertoires in cytomegalovirus infection. Study-level information: Public TCR beta signature analysis indicated the presence of both CMV infection and matching HLA type.

Per the germline V gene, CDR1 is SGHTA and CDR2 is FQGNSA. The CDR3 runs to 15 residues. The trim removed 1 base at V and 7 bases at J, leaving 3 bases unmatched. The chain uses TRBV7-2 and TRBJ2-1, with 11 bases fitting TRBD2. Material for sequencing was PBMCs. This clonotype was sampled from a human donor in good health (CMV status not recorded). Some clones in this sample may be carry-over from other donors' samples. CDR3 region: CASSLEGLAANEQFF. Here the CDR3 DNA reads TGTGCCAGCAGCTTAGAGGGACTAGCGGCGAATGAGCAGTTCTTC.